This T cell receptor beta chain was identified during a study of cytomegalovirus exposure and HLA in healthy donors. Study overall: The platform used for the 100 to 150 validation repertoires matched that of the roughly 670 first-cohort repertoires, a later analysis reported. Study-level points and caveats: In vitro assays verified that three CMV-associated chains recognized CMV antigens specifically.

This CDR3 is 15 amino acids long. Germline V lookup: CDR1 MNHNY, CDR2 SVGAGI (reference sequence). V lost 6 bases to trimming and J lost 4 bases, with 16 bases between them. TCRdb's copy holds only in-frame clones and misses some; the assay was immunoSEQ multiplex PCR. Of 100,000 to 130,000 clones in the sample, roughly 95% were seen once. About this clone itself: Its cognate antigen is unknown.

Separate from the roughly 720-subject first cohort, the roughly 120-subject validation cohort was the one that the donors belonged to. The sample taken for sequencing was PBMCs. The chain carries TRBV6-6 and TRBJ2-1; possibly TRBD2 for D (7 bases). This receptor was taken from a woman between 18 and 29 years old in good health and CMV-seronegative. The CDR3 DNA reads TGTGCCAGCAGCCCTTGGGAGGGGACATACAATGAGCAGTTCTTC. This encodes CASSPWEGTYNEQFF.